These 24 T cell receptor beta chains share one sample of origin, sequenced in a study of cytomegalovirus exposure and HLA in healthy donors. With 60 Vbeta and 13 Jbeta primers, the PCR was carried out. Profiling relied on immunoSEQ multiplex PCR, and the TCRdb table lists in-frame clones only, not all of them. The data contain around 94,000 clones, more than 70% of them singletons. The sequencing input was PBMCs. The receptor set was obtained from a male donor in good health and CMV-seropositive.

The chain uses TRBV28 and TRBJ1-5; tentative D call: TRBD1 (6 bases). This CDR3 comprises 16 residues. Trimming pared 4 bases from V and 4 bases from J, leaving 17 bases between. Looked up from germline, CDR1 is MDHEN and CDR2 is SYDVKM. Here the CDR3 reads CASSSPDRRVNQPQHF. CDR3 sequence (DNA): TGTGCCAGCAGTTCTCCCGACAGGCGCGTAAATCAGCCCCAGCATTTT.

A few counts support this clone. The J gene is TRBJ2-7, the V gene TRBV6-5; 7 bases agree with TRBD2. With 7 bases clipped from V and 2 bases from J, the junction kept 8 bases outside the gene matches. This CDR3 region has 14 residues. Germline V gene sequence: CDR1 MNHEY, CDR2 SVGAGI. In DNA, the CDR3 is TGTGCCAGCAAAAGCGGGAAAAAGACCTACGAGCAGTACTTC. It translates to CASKSGKKTYEQYF.

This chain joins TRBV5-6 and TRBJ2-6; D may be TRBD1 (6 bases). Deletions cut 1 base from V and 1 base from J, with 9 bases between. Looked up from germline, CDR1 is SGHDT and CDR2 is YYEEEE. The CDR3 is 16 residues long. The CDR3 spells CASSLTGYSGANVLTF. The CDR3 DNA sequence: TGTGCCAGCAGCTTGACAGGGTATTCTGGGGCCAACGTCCTGACTTTC.

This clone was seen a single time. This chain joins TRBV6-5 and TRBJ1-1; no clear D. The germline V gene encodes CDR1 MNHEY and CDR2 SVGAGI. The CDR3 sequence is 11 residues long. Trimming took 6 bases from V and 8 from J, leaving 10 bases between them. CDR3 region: CASSRGREAFF. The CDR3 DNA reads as TGTGCCAGCAGCCGCGGGAGAGAAGCTTTCTTT.

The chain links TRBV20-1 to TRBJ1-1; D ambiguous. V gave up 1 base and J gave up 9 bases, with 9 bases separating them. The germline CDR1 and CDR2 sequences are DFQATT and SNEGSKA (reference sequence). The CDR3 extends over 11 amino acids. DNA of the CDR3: TGCAGTGCTAGAGGTCAGAAAAAAGCTTTCTTT. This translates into CSARGQKKAFF.

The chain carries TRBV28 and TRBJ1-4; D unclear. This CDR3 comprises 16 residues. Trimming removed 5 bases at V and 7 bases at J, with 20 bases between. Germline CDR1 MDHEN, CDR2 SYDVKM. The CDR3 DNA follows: TGTGCCAGCAGTACCCCCGGAGGCGGGATGGTTGAAAAACTGTTTTTT. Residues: CASSTPGGGMVEKLFF.

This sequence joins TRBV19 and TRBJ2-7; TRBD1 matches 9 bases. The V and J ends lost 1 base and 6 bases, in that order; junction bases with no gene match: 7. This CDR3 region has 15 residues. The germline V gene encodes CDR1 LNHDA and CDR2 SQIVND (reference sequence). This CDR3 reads CASSIVRTGEAEQYF. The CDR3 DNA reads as TGTGCCAGTAGTATAGTAAGGACAGGGGAGGCCGAGCAGTACTTC.

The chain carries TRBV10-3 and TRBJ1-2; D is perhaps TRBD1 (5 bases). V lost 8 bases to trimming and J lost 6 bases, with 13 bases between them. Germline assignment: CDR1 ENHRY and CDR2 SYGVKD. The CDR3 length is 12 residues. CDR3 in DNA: TGTGCCATCGCTACAGGAGGGGATGGCTACACCTTC. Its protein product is CAIATGGDGYTF.

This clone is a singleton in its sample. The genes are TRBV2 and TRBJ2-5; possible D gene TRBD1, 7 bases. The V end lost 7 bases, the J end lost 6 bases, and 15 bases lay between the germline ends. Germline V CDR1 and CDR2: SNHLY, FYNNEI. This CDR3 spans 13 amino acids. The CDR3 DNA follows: TGTGCCAGCACTTCAGGGGGAGGACAGACCCAGTACTTC. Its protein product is CASTSGGGQTQYF. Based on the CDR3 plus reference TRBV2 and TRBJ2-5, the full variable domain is EPEVTQTPSHQVTQMGQEVILRCVPISNHLYFYWYRQILGQKVEFLVSFYNNEISEKSEIFDDQFSVERPDGSNFTLKIRSTKLEDSAMYFCASTSGGGQTQYFGPGTRLLVL.

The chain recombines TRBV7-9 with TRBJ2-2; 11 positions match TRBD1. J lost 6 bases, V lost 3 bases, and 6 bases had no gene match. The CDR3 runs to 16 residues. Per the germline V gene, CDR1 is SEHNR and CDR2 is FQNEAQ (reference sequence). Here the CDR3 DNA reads TGTGCCAGCAGCTTTTCGGGACAGGGGGGAGCCGGGGAGCTGTTTTTT. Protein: CASSFSGQGGAGELFF. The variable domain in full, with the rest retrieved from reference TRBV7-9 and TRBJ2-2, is DTGVSQNPRHKITKRGQNVTFRCDPISEHNRLYWYRQTLGQGPEFLTYFQNEAQLEKSRLLSDRFSAERPKGSFSTLEIQRTEQGDSAMYLCASSFSGQGGAGELFFGEGSRLTVL.

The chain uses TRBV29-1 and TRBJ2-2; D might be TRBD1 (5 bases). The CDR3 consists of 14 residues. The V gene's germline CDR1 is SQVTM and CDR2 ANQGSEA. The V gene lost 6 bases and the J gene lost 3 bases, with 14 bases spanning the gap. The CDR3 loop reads CSVGRQSDTGELFF. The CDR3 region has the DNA TGCAGCGTAGGTCGACAGTCAGACACCGGGGAGCTGTTTTTT.

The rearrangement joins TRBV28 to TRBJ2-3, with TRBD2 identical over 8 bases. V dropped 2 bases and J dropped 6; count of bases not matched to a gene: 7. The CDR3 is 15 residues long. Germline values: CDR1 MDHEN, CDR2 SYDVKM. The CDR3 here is CASSLPPGLVDTQYF. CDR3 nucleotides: TGTGCCAGCAGTTTACCTCCGGGACTAGTTGATACGCAGTATTTT. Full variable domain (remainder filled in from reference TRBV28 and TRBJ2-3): DVKVTQSSRYLVKRTGEKVFLECVQDMDHENMFWYRQDPGLGLRLIYFSYDVKMKEKGDIPEGYSVSREKKERFSLILESASTNQTSMYLCASSLPPGLVDTQYFGPGTRLTVL.

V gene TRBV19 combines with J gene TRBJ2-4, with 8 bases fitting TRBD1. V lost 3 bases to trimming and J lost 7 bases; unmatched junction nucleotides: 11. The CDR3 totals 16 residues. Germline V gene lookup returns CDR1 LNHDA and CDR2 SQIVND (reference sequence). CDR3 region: CASSIAASGGANIQYF. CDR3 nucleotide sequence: TGTGCCAGTAGTATTGCGGCCTCAGGGGGCGCGAACATTCAGTACTTC.

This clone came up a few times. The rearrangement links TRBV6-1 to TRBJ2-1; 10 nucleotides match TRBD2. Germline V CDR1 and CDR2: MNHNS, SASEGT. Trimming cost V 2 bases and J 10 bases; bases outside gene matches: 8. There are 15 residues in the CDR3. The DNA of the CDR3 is TGTGCCAGCAGTGAATTAGCGGGAGGAGCACGAGAGCAGTTCTTC. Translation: CASSELAGGAREQFF.

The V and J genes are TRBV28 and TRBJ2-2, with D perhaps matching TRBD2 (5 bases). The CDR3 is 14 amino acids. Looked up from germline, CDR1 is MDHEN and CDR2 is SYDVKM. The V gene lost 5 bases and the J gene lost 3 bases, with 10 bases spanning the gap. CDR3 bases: TGTGCCAGCAGTAAAAGGGAGTACACCGGGGAGCTGTTTTTT. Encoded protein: CASSKREYTGELFF. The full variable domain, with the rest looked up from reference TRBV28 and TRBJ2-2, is DVKVTQSSRYLVKRTGEKVFLECVQDMDHENMFWYRQDPGLGLRLIYFSYDVKMKEKGDIPEGYSVSREKKERFSLILESASTNQTSMYLCASSKREYTGELFFGEGSRLTVL.

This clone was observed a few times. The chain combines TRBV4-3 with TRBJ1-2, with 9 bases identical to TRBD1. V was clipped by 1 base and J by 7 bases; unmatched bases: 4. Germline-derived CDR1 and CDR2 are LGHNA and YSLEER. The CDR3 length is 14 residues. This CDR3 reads CASSQGQGVSGYTF. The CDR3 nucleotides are TGCGCCAGCAGCCAAGGACAGGGGGTATCTGGCTACACCTTC.

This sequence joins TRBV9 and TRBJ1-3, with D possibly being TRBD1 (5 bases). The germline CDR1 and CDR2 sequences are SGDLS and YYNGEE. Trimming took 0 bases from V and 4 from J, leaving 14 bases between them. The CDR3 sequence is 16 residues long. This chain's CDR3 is CASSVGFGGAGNTIYF. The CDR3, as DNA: TGTGCCAGCAGCGTAGGCTTCGGTGGGGCGGGAAACACCATATATTTT.

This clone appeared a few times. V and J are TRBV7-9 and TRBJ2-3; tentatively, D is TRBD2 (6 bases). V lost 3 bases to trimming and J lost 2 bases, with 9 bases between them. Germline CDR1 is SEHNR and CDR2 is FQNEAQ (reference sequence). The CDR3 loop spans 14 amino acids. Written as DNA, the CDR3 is TGTGCCAGCAGCTTCCGGGGGTACACAGATACGCAGTATTTT. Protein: CASSFRGYTDTQYF.

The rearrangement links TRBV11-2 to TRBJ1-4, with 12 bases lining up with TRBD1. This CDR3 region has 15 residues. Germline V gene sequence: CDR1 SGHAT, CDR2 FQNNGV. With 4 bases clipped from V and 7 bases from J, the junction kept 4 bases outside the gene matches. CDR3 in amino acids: CASSSGQGAFEKLFF. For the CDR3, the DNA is TGTGCCAGCAGCTCGGGACAGGGGGCATTTGAAAAACTGTTTTTT.

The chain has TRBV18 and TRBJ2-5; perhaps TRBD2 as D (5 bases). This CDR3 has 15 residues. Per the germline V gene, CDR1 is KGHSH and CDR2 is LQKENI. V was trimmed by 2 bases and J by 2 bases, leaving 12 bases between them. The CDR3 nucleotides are TGTGCCAGCTCACCATACCAGCGGAGGCAAGAGACCCAGTACTTC. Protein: CASSPYQRRQETQYF.

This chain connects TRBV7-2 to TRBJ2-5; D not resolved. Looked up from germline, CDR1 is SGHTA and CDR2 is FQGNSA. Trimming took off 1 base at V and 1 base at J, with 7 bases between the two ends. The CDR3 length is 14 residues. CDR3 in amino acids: CASSLVASQETQYF. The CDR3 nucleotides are TGTGCCAGCAGCTTAGTGGCAAGCCAAGAGACCCAGTACTTC.

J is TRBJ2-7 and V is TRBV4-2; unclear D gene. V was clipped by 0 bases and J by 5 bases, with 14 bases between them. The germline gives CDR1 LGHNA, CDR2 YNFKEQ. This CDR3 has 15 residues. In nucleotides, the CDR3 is TGTGCCAGCAGCCAAGAGGCCGTGCGGCCGGACGAGCAGTACTTC. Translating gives CASSQEAVRPDEQYF.

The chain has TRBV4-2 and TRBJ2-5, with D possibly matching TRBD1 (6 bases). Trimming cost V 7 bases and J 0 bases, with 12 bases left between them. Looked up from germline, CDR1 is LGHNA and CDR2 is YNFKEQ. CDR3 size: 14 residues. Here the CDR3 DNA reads TGTGCCAGCAAGCCCCGGACAGACCAAGAGACCCAGTACTTC. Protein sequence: CASKPRTDQETQYF.

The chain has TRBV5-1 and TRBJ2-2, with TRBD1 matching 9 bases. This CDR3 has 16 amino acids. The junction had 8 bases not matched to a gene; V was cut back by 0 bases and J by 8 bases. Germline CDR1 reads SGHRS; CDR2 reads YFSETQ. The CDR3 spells CASSLETGGSSGELFF. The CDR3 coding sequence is TGCGCCAGCAGCTTGGAGACAGGGGGAAGCTCTGGGGAGCTGTTTTTT.